This TCR beta chain was obtained from a study of shared clonotypes between healthy human individuals. Study-level points and caveats: Although depth was large, rarefaction showed that sequencing of the sorted subsets was incomplete. It was the non-shared clonotypes that had lower generation probabilities than clonotypes shared by all four donors.

The authors ran the assay at deep level. The protocol was immunoSEQ multiplex PCR, while the TCRdb copy is restricted to in-frame clones and leaves out a portion. The sample includes 700,000 to 950,000 clones, 96% seen only once; the top ten take roughly 0.23%. For this clone: As yet, its antigen is unknown.

The naive CD8 fraction comprised CD45RO-negative cells positively selected for CCR7 and excluded terminally differentiated effector memory CD45RA+ cells. The V gene's germline CDR1 is SGHNT and CDR2 YYREEE (reference sequence). The CDR3 covers 16 residues. V gave up 4 bases and J gave up 6 bases, with 20 bases separating them. The sequenced material came from naive CD8+ T cells sorted from blood. The chain joins TRBV5-4 to TRBJ2-4; D possibly uses TRBD1 or TRBD2 (6 bases each). This clonotype originated in a man aged 25-45 years in good health. The CDR3 protein is CASSLPEGGPLNIQYF. The CDR3 DNA sequence: TGTGCCAGCAGCCTTCCCGAGGGGGGACCTCTAAACATTCAGTACTTC.